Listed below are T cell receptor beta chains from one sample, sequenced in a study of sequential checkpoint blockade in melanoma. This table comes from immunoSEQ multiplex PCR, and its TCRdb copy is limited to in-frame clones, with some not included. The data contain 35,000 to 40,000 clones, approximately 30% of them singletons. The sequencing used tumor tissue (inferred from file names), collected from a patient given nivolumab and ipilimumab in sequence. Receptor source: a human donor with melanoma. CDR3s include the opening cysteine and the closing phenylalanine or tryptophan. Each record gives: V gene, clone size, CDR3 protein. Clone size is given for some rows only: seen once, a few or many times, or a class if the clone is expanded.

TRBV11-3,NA,CASSEMGGSNTEAFF
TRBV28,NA,CASSLYVRVGQPQHF
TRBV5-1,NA,CASFRDSQPNTGELFF
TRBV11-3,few,CASSGVTGGTEAFF
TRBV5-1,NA,CASSLGGGGSTDTQYF
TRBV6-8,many,CASSPQGYSVETQYF
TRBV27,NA,CASSPSRPSPSEQYF
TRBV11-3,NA,CASSSRGTSGGALEQYF
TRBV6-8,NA,CASSFTSTGELFF
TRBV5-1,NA,CASSPSGTGGTEAFF
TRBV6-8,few,CASSRGLAGGPPQYF
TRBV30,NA,CAWSSLAGADTQYF
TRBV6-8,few,CASSYSQRNYGYTF
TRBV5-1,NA,CASSWGTGLNEKLFF
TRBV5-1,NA,CASSVQDSYNSPLHF
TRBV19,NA,CASSIDPTGTQPQHF
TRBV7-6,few,CASSSRDRGDYGYTF
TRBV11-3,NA,CASSFGGRSYNEQFF
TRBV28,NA,CASIPGGATGELFF
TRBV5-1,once,CASSRDGFNSNQPQHF
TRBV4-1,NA,CASSQDGELGQYF
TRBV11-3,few,CASSGRRGQNTEAFF